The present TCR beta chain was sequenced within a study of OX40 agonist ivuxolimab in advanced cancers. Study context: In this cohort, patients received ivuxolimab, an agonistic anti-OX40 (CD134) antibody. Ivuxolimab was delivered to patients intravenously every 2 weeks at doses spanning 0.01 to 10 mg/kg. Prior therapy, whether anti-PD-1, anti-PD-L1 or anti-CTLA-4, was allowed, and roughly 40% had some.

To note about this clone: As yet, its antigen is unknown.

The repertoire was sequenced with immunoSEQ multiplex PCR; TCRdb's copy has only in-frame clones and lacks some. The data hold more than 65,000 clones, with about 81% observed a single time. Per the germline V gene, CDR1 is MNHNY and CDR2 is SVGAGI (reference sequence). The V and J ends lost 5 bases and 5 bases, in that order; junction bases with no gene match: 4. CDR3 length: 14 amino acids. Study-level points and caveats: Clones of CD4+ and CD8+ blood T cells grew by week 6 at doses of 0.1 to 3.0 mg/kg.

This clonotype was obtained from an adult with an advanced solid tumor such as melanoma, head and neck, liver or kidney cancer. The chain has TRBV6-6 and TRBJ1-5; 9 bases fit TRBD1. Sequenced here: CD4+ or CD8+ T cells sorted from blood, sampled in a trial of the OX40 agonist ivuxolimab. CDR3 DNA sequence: TGTGCCAGCAGTCCCCGGGACAGGGATCAGCCCCAGCATTTT. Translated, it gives CASSPRDRDQPQHF.